These T cell receptor beta chains were read from a single sample in a study of blood T cell repertoires in COVID-19. TCRdb's copy holds only in-frame clones and misses some; the assay was immunoSEQ multiplex PCR. Of roughly 330,000 clones detected, roughly 86% appear once; the ten largest clones hold about 5.4%. The material sequenced was PBMCs or T cells enriched from blood (not recorded which). All receptors come from a woman in her 30s who had recovered from COVID-19. CDR3s include the opening cysteine and the closing phenylalanine or tryptophan. Fields, in order: J gene, D gene, clone size, V gene, CDR3 protein, CDR3 DNA. The D gene is left open where the match is weak. The size entry is marked missing in some rows and otherwise reads once, few, many or a size class.

j_gene: TRBJ2-1; d_gene: TRBD2; abundance: .; v_gene: TRBV28; CDR3aa: CASSLNGLAGDNEQFF; CDR3nt: TGTGCCAGCAGTTTAAACGGACTAGCGGGGGACAATGAGCAGTTCTTC
j_gene: TRBJ1-1; d_gene: .; abundance: .; v_gene: TRBV29-1; CDR3aa: CSGRLTLRTEAFF; CDR3nt: TGCAGCGGACGGCTCACCTTGCGGACTGAAGCTTTCTTT
j_gene: TRBJ1-2; d_gene: TRBD1; abundance: .; v_gene: TRBV6-1; CDR3aa: CASSEMGQAITGYTF; CDR3nt: TGTGCCAGCAGTGAAATGGGACAGGCGATTACGGGCTACACCTTC
j_gene: TRBJ1-1; d_gene: .; abundance: .; v_gene: TRBV7-9; CDR3aa: CASRRVNTEAFF; CDR3nt: TGTGCCTCCCGCAGGGTTAACACTGAAGCTTTCTTT
j_gene: TRBJ1-6; d_gene: TRBD1; abundance: .; v_gene: TRBV3-1/TRBV3-2; CDR3aa: CASSLQGQVGDSPLHF; CDR3nt: TGTGCCAGCAGCCTGCAGGGACAGGTCGGTGATTCACCCCTCCACTTT
j_gene: TRBJ1-6; d_gene: TRBD1; abundance: .; v_gene: TRBV18; CDR3aa: CASSLGQGRNSPLHF; CDR3nt: TGTGCCAGCTCACTCGGACAGGGAAGGAATTCACCCCTCCACTTT
j_gene: TRBJ1-5; d_gene: .; abundance: .; v_gene: TRBV19; CDR3aa: CASSIARQYNQPQHF; CDR3nt: TGTGCCAGTAGTATAGCCCGACAGTACAATCAGCCCCAGCATTTT
j_gene: TRBJ2-3; d_gene: TRBD1; abundance: .; v_gene: TRBV29-1; CDR3aa: CSLGQSSTDTQYF; CDR3nt: TGCAGCCTGGGACAGTCGAGCACAGATACGCAGTATTTT
j_gene: TRBJ1-5; d_gene: TRBD1; abundance: .; v_gene: TRBV19; CDR3aa: CASRSGTGLYQPQHF; CDR3nt: TGTGCCAGTAGATCCGGGACAGGGTTGTATCAGCCCCAGCATTTT
j_gene: TRBJ1-2; d_gene: TRBD1; abundance: .; v_gene: TRBV5-1; CDR3aa: CASSLDTPQGDGYTF; CDR3nt: TGCGCCAGCAGCTTAGATACACCCCAGGGGGATGGCTACACCTTC
j_gene: TRBJ2-2; d_gene: .; abundance: .; v_gene: TRBV10-3; CDR3aa: CAISESGGVNTGELFF; CDR3nt: TGTGCCATCAGTGAGTCTGGCGGGGTTAACACCGGGGAGCTGTTTTTT
j_gene: TRBJ1-3; d_gene: .; abundance: .; v_gene: TRBV11-2; CDR3aa: CASSLPGAPGNTIYF; CDR3nt: TGTGCCAGCAGCCTACCTGGGGCGCCGGGAAACACCATATATTTT
j_gene: TRBJ2-7; d_gene: TRBD2; abundance: .; v_gene: TRBV3-1/TRBV3-2; CDR3aa: CASSSPPGGEQYF; CDR3nt: TGTGCCAGCAGCTCACCCCCCGGGGGGGAGCAGTACTTC
j_gene: TRBJ2-3; d_gene: .; abundance: .; v_gene: TRBV19; CDR3aa: CASSIRTLIGTDTQYF; CDR3nt: TGTGCCAGTAGTATTAGAACGCTTATAGGCACAGATACGCAGTATTTT
j_gene: TRBJ1-6; d_gene: TRBD1; abundance: .; v_gene: TRBV27; CDR3aa: CASSLQGVGSRLHF; CDR3nt: TGTGCCAGCAGTTTACAGGGGGTGGGGTCGCGGCTCCACTTT
j_gene: TRBJ1-2; d_gene: .; abundance: .; v_gene: TRBV10-3; CDR3aa: CAIRGARYGYTF; CDR3nt: TGTGCCATCAGGGGGGCCCGCTATGGCTACACCTTC
j_gene: TRBJ1-1; d_gene: TRBD1; abundance: once; v_gene: TRBV18; CDR3aa: CASSPQTGFVASNTEAFF; CDR3nt: TGTGCCAGCTCACCCCAGACAGGGTTCGTTGCGAGTAACACTGAAGCTTTCTTT
j_gene: TRBJ1-1; d_gene: .; abundance: .; v_gene: TRBV10-3; CDR3aa: CAITGGLGTEAFF; CDR3nt: TGTGCCATCACCGGAGGGTTGGGCACTGAAGCTTTCTTT
j_gene: TRBJ2-1; d_gene: TRBD2; abundance: .; v_gene: TRBV5-4; CDR3aa: CASSDPSGGAYNEQFF; CDR3nt: TGTGCCAGCAGCGACCCTAGCGGGGGAGCTTACAATGAGCAGTTCTTC
j_gene: TRBJ2-5; d_gene: .; abundance: .; v_gene: TRBV7-9; CDR3aa: CASNHGRDHQETQYF; CDR3nt: TGTGCCAGCAACCACGGCAGGGATCACCAAGAGACCCAGTACTTC
j_gene: TRBJ1-1; d_gene: .; abundance: .; v_gene: TRBV5-4; CDR3aa: CASSLVGREEAFF; CDR3nt: TGTGCCAGCAGCTTGGTCGGGAGGGAGGAAGCTTTCTTT
j_gene: TRBJ1-2; d_gene: TRBD1; abundance: .; v_gene: TRBV5-5; CDR3aa: CASSQTGDYGYTF; CDR3nt: TGTGCCAGCAGCCAAACAGGGGACTATGGCTACACCTTC
j_gene: TRBJ2-2; d_gene: TRBD1; abundance: .; v_gene: TRBV10-3; CDR3aa: CAMGGGQGYKAGELFF; CDR3nt: TGTGCCATGGGAGGTGGACAGGGGTATAAGGCCGGGGAGCTGTTTTTT
j_gene: TRBJ1-5; d_gene: TRBD1; abundance: .; v_gene: TRBV3-1/TRBV3-2; CDR3aa: CASSQGIGTGVQEPQHF; CDR3nt: TGTGCCAGCAGCCAAGGAATCGGGACAGGGGTTCAGGAGCCCCAGCATTTT
j_gene: TRBJ2-7; d_gene: .; abundance: few; v_gene: TRBV5-3; CDR3aa: CARSLVVTGEQYF; CDR3nt: TGTGCCAGAAGCTTGGTGGTAACGGGAGAGCAGTACTTC
j_gene: TRBJ2-7; d_gene: TRBD1; abundance: .; v_gene: TRBV7-6; CDR3aa: CASSSGQGMYEQYF; CDR3nt: TGTGCCAGCAGCTCGGGACAGGGAATGTACGAGCAGTACTTC
j_gene: TRBJ1-3; d_gene: TRBD1; abundance: once; v_gene: TRBV14; CDR3aa: CASSARQGAMAGNTIYF; CDR3nt: TGTGCCAGCAGCGCGCGACAGGGGGCGATGGCTGGAAACACCATATATTTT
j_gene: TRBJ1-1; d_gene: .; abundance: .; v_gene: TRBV7-9; CDR3aa: CASTQLAGAGAFF; CDR3nt: TGTGCCAGCACACAACTTGCTGGGGCCGGAGCTTTCTTT
j_gene: TRBJ1-1; d_gene: .; abundance: .; v_gene: TRBV7-2; CDR3aa: CASSPQTDHTEAFF; CDR3nt: TGTGCCAGCAGCCCCCAGACAGACCACACTGAAGCTTTCTTT
j_gene: TRBJ2-7; d_gene: TRBD1; abundance: .; v_gene: TRBV28; CDR3aa: CASSTPGQGFSYEQYF; CDR3nt: TGTGCCAGCAGTACCCCCGGACAGGGCTTCTCCTACGAGCAGTACTTC
j_gene: TRBJ1-5; d_gene: TRBD1; abundance: .; v_gene: TRBV2; CDR3aa: CASTKTGALYQPQHF; CDR3nt: TGTGCCAGCACTAAGACAGGGGCCCTCTATCAGCCCCAGCATTTT
j_gene: TRBJ2-7; d_gene: TRBD1; abundance: once; v_gene: TRBV7-2; CDR3aa: CASSLVGQGIYEQYF; CDR3nt: TGTGCCAGCAGCTTAGTGGGACAGGGTATCTACGAGCAGTACTTC
j_gene: TRBJ2-7; d_gene: TRBD2; abundance: .; v_gene: TRBV6-6; CDR3aa: CASSYLGLVSEQYF; CDR3nt: TGTGCCAGCAGTTACCTCGGACTAGTTAGCGAGCAGTACTTC